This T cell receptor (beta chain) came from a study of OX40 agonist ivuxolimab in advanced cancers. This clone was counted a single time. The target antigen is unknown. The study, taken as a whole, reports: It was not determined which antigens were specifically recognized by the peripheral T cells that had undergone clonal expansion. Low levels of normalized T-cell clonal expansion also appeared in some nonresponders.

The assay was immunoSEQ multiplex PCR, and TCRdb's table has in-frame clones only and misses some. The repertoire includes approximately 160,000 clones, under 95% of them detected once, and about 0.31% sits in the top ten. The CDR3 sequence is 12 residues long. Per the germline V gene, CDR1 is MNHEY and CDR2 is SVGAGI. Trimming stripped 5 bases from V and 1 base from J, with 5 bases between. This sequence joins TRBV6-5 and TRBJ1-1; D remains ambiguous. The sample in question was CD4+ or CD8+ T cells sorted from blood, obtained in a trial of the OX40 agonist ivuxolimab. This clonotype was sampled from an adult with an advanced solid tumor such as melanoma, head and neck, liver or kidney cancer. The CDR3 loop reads CASSRRNTEAFF. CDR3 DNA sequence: TGTGCCAGCAGTAGGAGGAACACTGAAGCTTTCTTT.